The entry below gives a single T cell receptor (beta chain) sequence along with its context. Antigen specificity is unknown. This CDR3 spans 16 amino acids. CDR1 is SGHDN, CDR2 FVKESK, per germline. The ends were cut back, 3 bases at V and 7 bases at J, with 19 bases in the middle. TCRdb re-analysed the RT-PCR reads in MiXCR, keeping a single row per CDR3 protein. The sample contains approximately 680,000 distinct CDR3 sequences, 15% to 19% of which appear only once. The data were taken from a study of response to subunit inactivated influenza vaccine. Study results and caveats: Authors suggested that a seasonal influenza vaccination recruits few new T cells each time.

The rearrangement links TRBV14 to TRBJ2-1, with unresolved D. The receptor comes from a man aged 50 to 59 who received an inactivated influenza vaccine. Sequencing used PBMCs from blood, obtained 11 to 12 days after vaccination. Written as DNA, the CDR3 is TGTGCCAGCAGCCAGTTAATCGGGTTGGGATGGAATGAGCAGTTCTTC. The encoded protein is CASSQLIGLGWNEQFF.